This record covers a single TCR beta chain. The antigen remains unidentified. The junction and the germline gene differ at one end; a read error may be behind it. This sample stems from a study of response to subunit inactivated influenza vaccine. General study findings and limits: It was the authors' suggestion that each seasonal influenza vaccination recruits few new T cells.

Germline V gene lookup returns CDR1 SSHAT and CDR2 FNYEAQ (reference sequence). The CDR3 has 10 amino acids. TCRdb itself ran the RT-PCR reads through MiXCR, one entry per CDR3 protein. The data contain 500,000 to 600,000 distinct CDR3 sequences, approximately 10% of them seen just once; the ten biggest clones take up roughly 10%. This specimen consisted of PBMCs from blood, obtained on the day of vaccination. This TCR derives from a man in his fifties who received an inactivated influenza vaccine. The chain combines TRBV7-7 with TRBJ2-1; D is unclear. CDR3 coding DNA: TGTGCTAGCATCCCCAATGAGCAGTTCTTC. Its protein is CASIPNEQFF.